This T cell receptor (beta chain) was sequenced in a study of beta chain features in type 1 diabetes. Across the whole study: Cell yields, gender and age were comparable in patients and healthy donors.

As every portion of the isolated RNA was reverse transcribed, the sequencing read expressed TCRB transcripts. Here immunoSEQ multiplex PCR was the method, and the copy in TCRdb shows in-frame clones only, minus some. The table records 640,000 or so clones, 11% to 15% of them present only once. Regarding this clone: Its target is unknown.

Study outcomes and limitations: Insertions at VDJ junctions were less frequent in type 1 diabetes patients. These patients also deleted more nucleotides at the same junctions. All four CD4+ subsets from Type 1 diabetes patients carried moderately but significantly shorter TCRB CDR3s.

V lost 1 base and J 4 bases, leaving 15 bases between the germline ends. Germline CDR1 SGHTA, CDR2 FQGNSA. The CDR3 is 16 amino acids. CD45RO/CCR7/CD25/CD127/CD95/CD27 separated CD4+ naive, central memory, regulatory and stem cell-like memory cells by sorting. The receptor comes from a man between 18 and 35 years old with type 1 diabetes. The chain is built from TRBV7-2 and TRBJ2-3, with D unresolved. The sample taken for sequencing was naive CD4+ T cells from blood. The CDR3 bases are TGTGCCAGCAGCTTAGTCCCCCGCGGTGGGCCAGATACGCAGTATTTT. Encoded protein: CASSLVPRGGPDTQYF. Supplemented by reference TRBV7-2 and TRBJ2-3, the full variable domain reads GAGVSQSPSNKVTEKGKDVELRCDPISGHTALYWYRQSLGQGLEFLIYFQGNSAPDKSGLPSDRFSAERTGGSVSTLTIQRTQQEDSAVYLCASSLVPRGGPDTQYFGPGTRLTVL.